Reported below is one T cell receptor beta chain. The data derive from a study of T-cell memory formation after mild COVID-19. Germline V lookup: CDR1 SGHDT, CDR2 YYEEEE. The CDR3 has 16 amino acids. V shed 1 base and J 5 bases; nucleotides not matched to a gene: 8. TCRdb redid the calling of the 5' RACE reads with MiXCR, one entry per CDR3 protein. Of about 360,000 distinct CDR3 sequences listed, 14% are singletons. V is TRBV5-6 and J is TRBJ1-1; 10 bases are a match to TRBD1. This TCR came from a young man who had mild COVID-19 (a few samples of this study predate the infection). Cell type and time point are not known. The specimen was PBMCs or a T cell subset sorted from them (not recorded which). The CDR3 region is CASSLSLVDRGTEAFF. CDR3 DNA: TGTGCCAGCAGCTTGAGTTTGGTGGACAGGGGGACTGAAGCTTTCTTT.